This T cell receptor beta chain emerged from a study of cytomegalovirus exposure and HLA in healthy donors. Study conclusions and caveats: There were reportedly fewer N-insertions in an Asian-associated ancestry cluster than the approximately 640-donor mean, in a later analysis. Serostatus for CMV was the only available immune exposure information.

Among the donors, all were healthy bone marrow donors. The germline V and J ends were trimmed by 7 bases and 1 base, with 16 bases remaining between them. The CDR3 runs 16 residues. In germline, CDR1 is SNHLY, CDR2 FYNNEI. In the case of this clone: Antigen specificity is unknown.

60 Vbeta and 13 Jbeta primers were used in PCR. Clones were read by immunoSEQ multiplex PCR, and TCRdb kept only the in-frame ones, dropping some. The table shows 99,000 or so clones, with around 9.1% occurring only once. The sequence came from a man in his forties in good health and CMV-seropositive. This rearrangement joins TRBV2 to TRBJ1-4; D is ambiguous. Sequenced: PBMCs. The DNA of the CDR3 is TGTGCCAGCATTACAACACGAGGTAGAACTAATGAAAAACTGTTTTTT. It encodes CASITTRGRTNEKLFF.